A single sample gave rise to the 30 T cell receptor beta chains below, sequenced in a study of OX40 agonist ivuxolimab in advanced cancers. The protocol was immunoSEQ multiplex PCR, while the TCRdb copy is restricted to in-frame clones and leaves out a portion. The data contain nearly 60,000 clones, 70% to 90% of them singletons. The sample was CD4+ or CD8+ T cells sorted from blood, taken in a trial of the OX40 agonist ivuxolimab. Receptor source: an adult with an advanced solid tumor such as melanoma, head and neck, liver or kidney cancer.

For the CDR3, the DNA is TGTGCCAAAGACAGGGTAGGGCGGACTAGTGGTTACGAGCAGTACTTC. Translation: CAKDRVGRTSGYEQYF. V is TRBV19 and J is TRBJ2-7; either TRBD1 or TRBD2 may supply D (7 bases each). CDR1 is LNHDA and CDR2 is SQIVND in the germline V gene (reference sequence). The CDR3 runs to 16 residues. V dropped 10 bases and J dropped 4 bases, with 26 bases sitting between them.

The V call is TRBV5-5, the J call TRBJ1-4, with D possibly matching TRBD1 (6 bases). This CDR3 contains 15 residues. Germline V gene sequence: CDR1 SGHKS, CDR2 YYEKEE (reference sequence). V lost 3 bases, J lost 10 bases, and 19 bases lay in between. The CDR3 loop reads CASSSLVNREGKLFF. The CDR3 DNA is TGTGCCAGCAGCTCGCTCGTTAACAGGGAGGGAAAACTGTTTTTT.

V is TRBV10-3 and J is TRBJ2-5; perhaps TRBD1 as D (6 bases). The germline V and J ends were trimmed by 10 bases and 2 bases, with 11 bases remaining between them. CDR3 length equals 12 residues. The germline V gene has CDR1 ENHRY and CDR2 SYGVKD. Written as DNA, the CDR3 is TGTGCCAGCTCAGGGGCTCAAGAGACCCAGTACTTC. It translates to CASSGAQETQYF.

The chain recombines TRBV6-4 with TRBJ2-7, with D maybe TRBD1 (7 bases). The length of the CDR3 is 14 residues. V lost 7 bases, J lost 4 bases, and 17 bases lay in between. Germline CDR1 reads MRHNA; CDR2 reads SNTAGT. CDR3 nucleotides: TGTGCCAGCATCGGAGCAGGGGGGTCTTACGAGCAGTACTTC. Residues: CASIGAGGSYEQYF.

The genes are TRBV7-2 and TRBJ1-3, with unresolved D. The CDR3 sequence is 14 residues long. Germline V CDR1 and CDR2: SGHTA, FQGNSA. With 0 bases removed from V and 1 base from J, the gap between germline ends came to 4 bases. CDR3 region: CASSLAGSGNTIYF. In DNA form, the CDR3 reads TGTGCCAGCAGCTTAGCGGGTTCTGGAAACACCATATATTTT.

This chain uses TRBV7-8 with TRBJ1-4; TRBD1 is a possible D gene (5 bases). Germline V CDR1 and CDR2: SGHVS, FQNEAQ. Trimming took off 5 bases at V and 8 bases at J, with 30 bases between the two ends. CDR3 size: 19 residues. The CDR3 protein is CASSPLRTGLLSAGEKLFF. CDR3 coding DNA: TGTGCCAGCAGCCCTCTCCGAACAGGTTTGCTTTCTGCAGGCGAAAAACTGTTTTTT.

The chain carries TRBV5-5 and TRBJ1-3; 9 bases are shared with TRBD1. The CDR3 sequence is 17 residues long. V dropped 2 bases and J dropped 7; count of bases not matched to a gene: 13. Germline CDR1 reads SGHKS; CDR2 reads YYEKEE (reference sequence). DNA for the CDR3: TGTGCCAGCAGCTTTACCACTACAGGGGGCCAATGGAACACCATATATTTT. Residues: CASSFTTTGGQWNTIYF.

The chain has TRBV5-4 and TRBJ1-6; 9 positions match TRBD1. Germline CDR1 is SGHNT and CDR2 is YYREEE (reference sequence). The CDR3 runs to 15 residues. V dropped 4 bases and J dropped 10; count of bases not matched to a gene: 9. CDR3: CASSPGTGLRSPLHF. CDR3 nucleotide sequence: TGTGCCAGCAGCCCCGGGACAGGGCTACGATCACCCCTCCACTTT.

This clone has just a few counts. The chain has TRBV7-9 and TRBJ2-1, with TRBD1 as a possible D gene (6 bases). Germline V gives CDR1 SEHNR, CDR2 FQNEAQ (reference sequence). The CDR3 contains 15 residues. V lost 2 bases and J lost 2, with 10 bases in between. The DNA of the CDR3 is TGTGCCAGCAGCTTACTGGGGGCAACCTACAATGAGCAGTTCTTC. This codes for CASSLLGATYNEQFF. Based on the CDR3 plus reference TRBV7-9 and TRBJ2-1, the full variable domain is DTGVSQNPRHKITKRGQNVTFRCDPISEHNRLYWYRQTLGQGPEFLTYFQNEAQLEKSRLLSDRFSAERPKGSFSTLEIQRTEQGDSAMYLCASSLLGATYNEQFFGPGTRLTVL.

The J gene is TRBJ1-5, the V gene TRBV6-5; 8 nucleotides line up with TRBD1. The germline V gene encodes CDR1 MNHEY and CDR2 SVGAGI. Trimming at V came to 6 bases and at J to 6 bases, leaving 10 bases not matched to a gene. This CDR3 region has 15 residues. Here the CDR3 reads CASSPSGGAGQPQHF. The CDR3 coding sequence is TGTGCCAGCAGCCCTTCAGGGGGCGCGGGTCAGCCCCAGCATTTT.

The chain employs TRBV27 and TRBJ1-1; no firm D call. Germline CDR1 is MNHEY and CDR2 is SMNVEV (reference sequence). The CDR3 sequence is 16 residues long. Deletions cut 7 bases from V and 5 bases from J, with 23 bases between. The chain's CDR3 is CASTSPGPRKVTEAFF. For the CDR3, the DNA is TGTGCCAGCACCTCCCCGGGCCCGAGGAAAGTAACTGAAGCTTTCTTT.

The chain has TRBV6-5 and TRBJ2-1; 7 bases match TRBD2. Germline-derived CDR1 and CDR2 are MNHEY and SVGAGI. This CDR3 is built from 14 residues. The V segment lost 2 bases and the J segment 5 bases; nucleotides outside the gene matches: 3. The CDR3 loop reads CASSYGRGDNEQFF. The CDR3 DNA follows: TGTGCCAGCAGTTACGGCCGGGGGGACAATGAGCAGTTCTTC.

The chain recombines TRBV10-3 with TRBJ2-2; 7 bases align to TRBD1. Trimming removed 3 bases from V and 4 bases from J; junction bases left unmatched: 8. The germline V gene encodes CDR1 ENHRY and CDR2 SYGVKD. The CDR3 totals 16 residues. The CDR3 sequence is CAISDSRDSGTGELFF. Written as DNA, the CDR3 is TGTGCCATCAGTGATAGCCGGGACAGCGGCACCGGGGAGCTGTTTTTT.

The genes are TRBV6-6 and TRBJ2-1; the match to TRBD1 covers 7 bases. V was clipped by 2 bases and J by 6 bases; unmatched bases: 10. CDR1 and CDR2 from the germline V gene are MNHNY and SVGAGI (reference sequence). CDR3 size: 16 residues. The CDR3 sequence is CASSYNVATGLNEQFF. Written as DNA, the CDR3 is TGTGCCAGCAGTTACAACGTGGCGACAGGGCTCAATGAGCAGTTCTTC.

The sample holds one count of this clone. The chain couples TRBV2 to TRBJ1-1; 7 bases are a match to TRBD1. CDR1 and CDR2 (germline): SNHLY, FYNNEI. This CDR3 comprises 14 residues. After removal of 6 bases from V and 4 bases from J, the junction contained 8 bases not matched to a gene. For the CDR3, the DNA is TGTGCCAGCAGGACAGGGTTGGGACCCACTGAAGCTTTCTTT. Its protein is CASRTGLGPTEAFF.

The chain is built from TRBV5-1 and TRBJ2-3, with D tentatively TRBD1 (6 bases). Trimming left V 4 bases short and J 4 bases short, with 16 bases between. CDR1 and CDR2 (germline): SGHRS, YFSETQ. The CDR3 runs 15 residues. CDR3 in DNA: TGCGCCAGCAGCCAGGACAGTCGCCGGCCAGATACGCAGTATTTT. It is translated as CASSQDSRRPDTQYF.

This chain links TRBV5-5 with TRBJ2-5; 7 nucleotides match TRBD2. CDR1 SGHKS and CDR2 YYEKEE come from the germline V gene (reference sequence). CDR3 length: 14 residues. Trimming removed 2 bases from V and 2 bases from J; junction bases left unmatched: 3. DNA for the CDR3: TGTGCCAGCAGCTTCGGAGCGGGGCAAGAGACCCAGTACTTC. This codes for CASSFGAGQETQYF.

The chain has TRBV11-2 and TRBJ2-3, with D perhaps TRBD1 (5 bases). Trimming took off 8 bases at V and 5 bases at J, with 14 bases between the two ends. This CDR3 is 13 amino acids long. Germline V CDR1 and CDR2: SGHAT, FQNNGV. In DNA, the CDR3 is TGTGCCAGCGTCACAGGTGAAGGAGATACGCAGTATTTT. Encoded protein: CASVTGEGDTQYF.

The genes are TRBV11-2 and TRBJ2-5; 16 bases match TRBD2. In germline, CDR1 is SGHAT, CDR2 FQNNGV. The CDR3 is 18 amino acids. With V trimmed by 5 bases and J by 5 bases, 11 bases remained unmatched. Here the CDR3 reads CASSSRGTSGGARETQYF. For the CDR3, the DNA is TGTGCCAGCAGCAGCCGAGGGACTAGCGGGGGGGCCAGGGAGACCCAGTACTTC.

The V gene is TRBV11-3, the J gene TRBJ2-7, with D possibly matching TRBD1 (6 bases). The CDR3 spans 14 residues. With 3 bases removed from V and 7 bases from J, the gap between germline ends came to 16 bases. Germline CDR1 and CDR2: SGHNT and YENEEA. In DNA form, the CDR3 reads TGTGCCAGCAGCTTCGATTCAGGGGCCTGGGAGCAGTACTTC. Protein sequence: CASSFDSGAWEQYF. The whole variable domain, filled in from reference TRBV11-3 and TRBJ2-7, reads EAGVVQSPRYKIIEKKQPVAFWCNPISGHNTLYWYLQNLGQGPELLIRYENEEAVDDSQLPKDRFSAERLKGVDSTLKIQPAELGDSAVYLCASSFDSGAWEQYFGPGTRLTVT.

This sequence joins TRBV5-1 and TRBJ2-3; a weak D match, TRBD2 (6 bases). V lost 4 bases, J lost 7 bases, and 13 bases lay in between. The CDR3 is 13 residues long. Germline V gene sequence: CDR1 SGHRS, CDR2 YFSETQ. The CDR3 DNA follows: TGCGCCAGCAGCCGGGACTCCGATAATACGCAGTATTTT. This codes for CASSRDSDNTQYF.

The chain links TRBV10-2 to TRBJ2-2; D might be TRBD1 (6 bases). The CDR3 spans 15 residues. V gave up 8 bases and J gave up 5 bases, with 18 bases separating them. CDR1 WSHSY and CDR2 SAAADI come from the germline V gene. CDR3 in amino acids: CASGMTEGVTGELFF. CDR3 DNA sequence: TGCGCCAGCGGGATGACAGAGGGGGTTACCGGGGAGCTGTTTTTT.

The CDR3 nucleotides read TGTGCCAGCAGCCAAGATGTAGGCATTCAGTACTTC. Its protein is CASSQDVGIQYF. This chain joins TRBV4-2 and TRBJ2-4, with no clear D. The V gene's germline CDR1 is LGHNA and CDR2 YNFKEQ. V gave up 0 bases and J gave up 9 bases, with 6 bases separating them. The CDR3 covers 12 residues.

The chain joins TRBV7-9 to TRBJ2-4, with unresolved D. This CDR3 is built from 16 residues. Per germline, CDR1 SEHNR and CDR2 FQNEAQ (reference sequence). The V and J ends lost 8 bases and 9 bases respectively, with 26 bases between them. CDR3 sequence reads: CASAAAGLLGKGIQYF. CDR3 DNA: TGTGCCAGCGCCGCCGCAGGTCTCCTTGGAAAGGGCATTCAGTACTTC.

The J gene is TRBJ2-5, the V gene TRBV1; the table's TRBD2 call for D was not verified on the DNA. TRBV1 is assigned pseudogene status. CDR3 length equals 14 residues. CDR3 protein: CTSSLRRVQETQYF. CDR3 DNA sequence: TGCACCAGCAGCCTTCGTCGGGTTCAAGAGACCCAGTACTTC.

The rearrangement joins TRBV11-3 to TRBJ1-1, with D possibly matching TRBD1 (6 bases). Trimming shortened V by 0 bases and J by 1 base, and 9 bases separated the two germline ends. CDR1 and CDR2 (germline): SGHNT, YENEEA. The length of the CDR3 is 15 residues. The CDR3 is CASSLDGQSNTEAFF. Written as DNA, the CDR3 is TGTGCCAGCAGCTTAGACGGACAGTCGAACACTGAAGCTTTCTTT.

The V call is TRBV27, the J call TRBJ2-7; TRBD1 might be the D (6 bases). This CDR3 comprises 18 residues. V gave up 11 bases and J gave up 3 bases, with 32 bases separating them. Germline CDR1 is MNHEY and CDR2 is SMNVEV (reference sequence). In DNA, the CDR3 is TGTGCCGGCTCCTCAACAGGGCCCCTCCCTCTCTCTCTCTACGAGCAGTACTTC. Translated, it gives CAGSSTGPLPLSLYEQYF.

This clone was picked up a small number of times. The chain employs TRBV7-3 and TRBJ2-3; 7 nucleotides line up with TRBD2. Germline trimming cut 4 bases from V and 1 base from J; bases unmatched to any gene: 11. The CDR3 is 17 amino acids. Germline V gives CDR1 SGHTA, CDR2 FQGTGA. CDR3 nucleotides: TGTGCCAGCAGCTCCGAATGGTCTAGCGGCCGCACAGATACGCAGTATTTT. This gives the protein CASSSEWSSGRTDTQYF.

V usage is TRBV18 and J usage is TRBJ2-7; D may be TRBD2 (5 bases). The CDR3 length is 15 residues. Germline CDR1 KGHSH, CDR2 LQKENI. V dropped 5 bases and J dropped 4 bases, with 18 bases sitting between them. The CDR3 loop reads CASSKERAGMYEQYF. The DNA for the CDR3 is TGTGCCAGCTCAAAAGAAAGGGCCGGGATGTACGAGCAGTACTTC. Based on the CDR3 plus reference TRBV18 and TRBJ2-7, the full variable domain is NAGVMQNPRHLVRRRGQEARLRCSPMKGHSHVYWYRQLPEEGLKFMVYLQKENIIDESGMPKERFSAEFPKEGPSILRIQQVVRGDSAAYFCASSKERAGMYEQYFGPGTRLTVT.

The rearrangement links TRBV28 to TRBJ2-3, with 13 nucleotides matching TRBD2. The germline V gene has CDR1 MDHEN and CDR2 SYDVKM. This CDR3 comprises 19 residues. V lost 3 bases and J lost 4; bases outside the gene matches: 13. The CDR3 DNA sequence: TGTGCCAGCAGTTTCCTGACTAGCGGGGGGCCCAAAACGGCAGATACGCAGTATTTT. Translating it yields CASSFLTSGGPKTADTQYF.